The 21 T cell receptor beta chains given below trace back to one sample, sequenced in a study of blood T cell repertoires in COVID-19 (dated by TCRdb to the early 2020s). Libraries were prepared through the immunoSEQ multiplex PCR assay. What TCRdb holds here is the immuneACCESS table cut down to in-frame rearrangements. Part of the clones is not present; checked against another copy, under half of the missing clones reflect an unresolved V gene, and the others are unexplained. Recorded for this sample are more than 100,000 clones; around 79% of them occurred a single time. The top ten constitute approximately 2.4% of the sample. The material sequenced was peripheral blood. The receptors come from a man aged 70-80 years with acute or convalescent COVID-19.

The chain combines TRBV12-3 or TRBV12-4 with TRBJ1-1, with a weak D call TRBD1 (5 bases). V was clipped by 3 bases and J by 11 bases, with 10 bases between them. CDR3 length: 11 amino acids. CDR3: CASSFQGMAFF. The CDR3 coding sequence is TGTGCCAGCAGTTTTCAGGGTATGGCTTTCTTT.

V is TRBV7-2 and J is TRBJ1-4; TRBD1 matches at 8 bases. V dropped 2 bases and J dropped 8; count of bases not matched to a gene: 10. This CDR3 comprises 16 residues. Looked up from germline, CDR1 is SGHTA and CDR2 is FQGNSA. The CDR3 sequence is CASSLNFRTGPEKLFF. In DNA, the CDR3 is TGTGCCAGCAGCTTAAATTTCAGGACAGGGCCCGAAAAACTGTTTTTT.

The chain uses TRBV6-2 or TRBV6-3 and TRBJ1-2, with TRBD1 identical over 7 bases. The germline CDR1 and CDR2 sequences are MNHEY and SVGEGT. Unmatched junction bases numbered 13, after V lost 6 bases and J lost 0 bases. The CDR3 runs to 17 residues. CDR3 DNA sequence: TGTGCCAGCAGCCCTGGGACAGAACACCGGACTAACTATGGCTACACCTTC. Amino acids: CASSPGTEHRTNYGYTF.

A word on this clone: The junction does not match germline at one end; this may be a read error. CDR3 bases: TGTGCTAGCAGCCAAGACAGGGGTTCAGAGACCCAGTACTTC. Its protein is CASSQDRGSETQYF. J is TRBJ2-5 and V is TRBV7-7; 8 bases fit TRBD1. From germline, CDR1 is SSHAT and CDR2 FNYEAQ (reference sequence). The CDR3 is 14 residues long.

The J gene is TRBJ1-1, the V gene TRBV3-1 (or the pseudogene TRBV3-2); tentatively, D is TRBD1 (6 bases). The germline CDR1 and CDR2 sequences are LGHDT and YNNKEL (reference sequence). The CDR3 is made up of 15 amino acids. V was trimmed by 4 bases and J by 2 bases, leaving 14 bases between them. The CDR3 is CASSLGAGANTEAFF. The CDR3 DNA follows: TGTGCCAGCAGCCTCGGGGCAGGGGCAAACACTGAAGCTTTCTTT.

The chain couples TRBV27 to TRBJ2-7; D possibly corresponds to TRBD2 (5 bases). Germline V gives CDR1 MNHEY, CDR2 SMNVEV (reference sequence). The CDR3 spans 12 residues. The V end lost 7 bases, the J end lost 4 bases, and 11 bases lay between the germline ends. CDR3 amino acids: CASNPPGYEQYF. Here the CDR3 DNA reads TGTGCCAGCAACCCCCCGGGGTACGAGCAGTACTTC.

The rearrangement uses TRBV10-3 and TRBJ1-1; possible D gene TRBD1, 6 bases. CDR3 length: 15 residues. CDR1 is ENHRY and CDR2 is SYGVKD in the germline V gene. Trimming removed 1 base from V and 1 base from J, with 10 bases in between. CDR3 region: CAISEWGQGNTEAFF. The CDR3 bases are TGTGCCATCAGTGAGTGGGGGCAGGGGAACACTGAAGCTTTCTTT.

The CDR3 sequence is CASSGKGSGNTEAFF. The DNA for the CDR3 is TGCGCCAGCAGCGGGAAGGGGTCCGGGAACACTGAAGCTTTCTTT. The chain joins TRBV5-1 to TRBJ1-1; D is perhaps TRBD1 (5 bases). The CDR3 spans 15 residues. Germline CDR1 reads SGHRS; CDR2 reads YFSETQ. Trimming left V 4 bases short and J 1 base short, with 14 bases between.

This clone appeared a single time. The chain combines TRBV7-5 with TRBJ1-1; TRBD1 is the table's D call and was not checked against the DNA. TRBV7-5 is a known pseudogene. This CDR3 has 13 residues. Written as DNA, the CDR3 is TGTGTCAGAAGAGGGCAGGGGGACACTGAAGCTTTCTTT. This translates into CVRRGQGDTEAFF.

The V call is TRBV12-3 or TRBV12-4, the J call TRBJ1-2; D unresolved. V was pared by 5 bases and J by 8 bases, with 15 bases between. CDR3 length equals 13 residues. CDR3 sequence: CASSPKSRGGYTF. CDR3 coding DNA: TGTGCCAGCAGTCCCAAAAGTCGCGGGGGCTACACCTTC.

V usage is TRBV5-4 and J usage is TRBJ2-5; D unclear. The V gene's germline CDR1 is SGHNT and CDR2 YYREEE (reference sequence). This CDR3 has 14 amino acids. Trimming left V 2 bases short and J 2 bases short, with 10 bases between. The CDR3, as DNA: TGTGCCAGCAGCTTACAGTCACTTCAAGAGACCCAGTACTTC. Protein: CASSLQSLQETQYF.

This clone was seen repeatedly, ten times or more. The chain employs TRBV4-1 and TRBJ1-2; possibly TRBD1 for D (5 bases). The germline V gene has CDR1 MGHRA and CDR2 YSYEKL. Deletions cut 5 bases from V and 2 bases from J, with 12 bases between. The CDR3 length is 14 residues. CDR3 amino acids: CASSGGDVNYGYTF. DNA of the CDR3: TGCGCCAGCAGCGGGGGGGATGTGAACTATGGCTACACCTTC.

In this sample, this clone turned up a few times. The chain recombines TRBV3-1 (or the pseudogene TRBV3-2) with TRBJ2-1; weak D call: TRBD2 (5 bases). V was shortened by 2 bases and J by 0 bases, with 11 bases between the two germline ends. The CDR3 extends over 16 amino acids. Germline loops: CDR1 LGHDT, CDR2 YNNKEL (reference sequence). The CDR3 here is CASSQQAVSSYNEQFF. CDR3 in DNA: TGTGCCAGCAGCCAACAAGCGGTGAGCTCCTACAATGAGCAGTTCTTC.

V gene TRBV7-2 combines with J gene TRBJ2-7; 7 nucleotides align to TRBD2. V was clipped by 5 bases and J by 0 bases; unmatched bases: 7. Germline CDR1 reads SGHTA; CDR2 reads FQGNSA. This CDR3 spans 15 amino acids. The CDR3 region is CASSPREESSYEQYF. The CDR3, as DNA: TGTGCCAGCAGCCCTCGGGAGGAGAGCTCCTACGAGCAGTACTTC.

This clone was observed a few times. The chain uses TRBV9 and TRBJ2-7; 10 nucleotides match TRBD1. The V gene end was trimmed by 2 bases and the J gene end by 6 bases; junction bases not matched to a gene: 5. This CDR3 is 14 amino acids long. Germline CDR1 is SGDLS and CDR2 is YYNGEE. The CDR3 protein is CASSVDGQGGEQYF. The CDR3 DNA sequence: TGTGCCAGCAGCGTGGATGGACAGGGGGGCGAGCAGTACTTC.

J is TRBJ2-7 and V is TRBV9, with 7 positions matching TRBD1. The CDR3 length is 15 residues. V lost 0 bases to trimming and J lost 2 bases; unmatched junction nucleotides: 5. Germline values: CDR1 SGDLS, CDR2 YYNGEE. The CDR3 here is CASSVDGTATYEQYF. The CDR3 DNA follows: TGTGCCAGCAGCGTAGATGGGACAGCGACCTACGAGCAGTACTTC.

This clone was picked up one time. The rearrangement joins TRBV7-8 to TRBJ1-2, with TRBD1 matching over 10 bases. The CDR3 is 13 residues long. J lost 7 bases, V lost 5 bases, and 4 bases had no gene match. Germline CDR1 reads SGHVS; CDR2 reads FQNEAQ. CDR3 protein: CASSQGTGVGYTF. CDR3 DNA sequence: TGTGCCAGCAGCCAAGGGACAGGGGTTGGCTACACCTTC.

The J gene is TRBJ2-7, the V gene TRBV5-1; D perhaps matches TRBD1 (5 bases). This CDR3 has 16 amino acids. Between the trimmed V and J ends, which lost 4 bases and 3 bases, there was a span of 20 bases. Germline lookup yields CDR1 SGHRS and CDR2 YFSETQ. The CDR3 coding sequence is TGCGCCAGCAGCCGGCTTACGAGGCAGGGTGTCTACGAGCAGTACTTC. This gives the protein CASSRLTRQGVYEQYF.

The CDR3 nucleotides read TGTGCCAGTGGACAGGGTAACTATGGCTACACCTTC. Translated: CASGQGNYGYTF. This chain uses TRBV9 with TRBJ1-2; 8 bases line up with TRBD1. J gave up 1 base and V 8 bases, and 1 base lay outside the gene matches. Germline V gene sequence: CDR1 SGDLS, CDR2 YYNGEE. The CDR3 sequence is 12 residues long.

J is TRBJ2-7 and V is TRBV30, with 8 bases aligning to TRBD1. Germline V CDR1 and CDR2: GTSNPN, SVGIG (reference sequence). Trimming cost V 8 bases and J 6 bases; bases outside gene matches: 12. The CDR3 extends over 13 amino acids. CDR3 protein: CAGHQGALTEQYF. Here the CDR3 DNA reads TGTGCCGGGCACCAGGGGGCCCTCACCGAGCAGTACTTC.

The gene calls are TRBV13 and TRBJ1-1, with TRBD1 identical over 7 bases. Trimming removed 2 bases from V and 1 base from J; junction bases left unmatched: 1. The length of the CDR3 is 14 residues. CDR1 and CDR2 (germline): PRHDT, FYEKMQ (reference sequence). In DNA, the CDR3 is TGTGCCAGCAGCTTAAAGGGGGCGAACACTGAAGCTTTCTTT. Translated, it gives CASSLKGANTEAFF.